This T cell receptor beta chain stems from a study of cytomegalovirus exposure and HLA in healthy donors (dated 2017 in TCRdb). Broadly, across the study: According to a later analysis, the roughly 120 validation repertoires were produced on the same platform as the roughly 720 repertoires of the first cohort. The study aimed to test whether cataloging public T cell receptors could reveal signatures of past pathogen exposure. Besides the first cohort of more than 650 subjects, a separate validation cohort made up of 120 different subjects was used. The study combined high-throughput TCR immunosequencing, statistical association of individual TCRs with disease status, and machine learning to predict cytomegalovirus infection status. What the work shows at the level of the full study, not this receptor alone: The study listed around 160 TCR beta chains as associated with cytomegalovirus. Across donors, most TCR sequences were observed very rarely, whereas some public TCRs were present in many individuals. The classifier was reported to diagnose cytomegalovirus status with high specificity and sensitivity in both the original cohort and the validation cohort. All 120 or so repertoires were used to score co-occurrence in the validation cohort in a later analysis, because that analysis had no HLA typing for the cohort. Three of the identified cytomegalovirus-associated TCR beta chains were confirmed in vitro to be specific for cytomegalovirus antigens. Of the cluster scores, roughly 95% were above 0 in a later analysis, which found that TCRs clustered in the first cohort also tended to co-occur in the 90 to 150 validation repertoires. The authors suggested that the approach could potentially be generalized to other disease states and immunological phenotypes.

The donors belonged to the validation cohort of about 110 subjects, which was separate from the roughly 700-subject first cohort. Comment on this clone: Its antigen specificity is not known. Per-base qualities were not stored, and no clone one base away is much larger.

The library was made by the immunoSEQ multiplex PCR assay. As for the authors' bioinformatics: A statistical classification framework was developed to diagnose cytomegalovirus status using the catalog of TCR beta chain sequences. The clones in this table, taken by TCRdb from immuneACCESS, are in-frame only. Not every clone is retained; where verified, under half of the shortfall comes from an unresolved V gene, and the cause of the rest is unknown. Clone size and the V and J calls come from that table; the DNA yielded D and trimming. A total of around 250,000 clones appear in this sample, 90% of them only once. Of the sample, roughly 3% is held by the ten largest clones. Including the terminal cysteine and phenylalanine, the CDR3 comprises 17 residues. The kept DNA is CDR3 alone, 51 bases in frame from the first base. CDR1 MNHEY and CDR2 SMNVEV were looked up in the germline V gene (reference sequence). Trimming leaves V shorter by 5 bases and J shorter by 1 base, with the junction holding 10 bases beyond the gene matches.

The sequence was collected from a woman aged 25 to 39 in good health and CMV-seronegative. Sequencing was performed on PBMCs. The sequence links TRBV27 to TRBJ2-3, and 9 bases in between align with TRBD1. The DNA reads TGTGCCAGCAGTCCCATTACGGGACAGGGTGGCACAGATACGCAGTATTTT. This sequence encodes CASSPITGQGGTDTQYF.